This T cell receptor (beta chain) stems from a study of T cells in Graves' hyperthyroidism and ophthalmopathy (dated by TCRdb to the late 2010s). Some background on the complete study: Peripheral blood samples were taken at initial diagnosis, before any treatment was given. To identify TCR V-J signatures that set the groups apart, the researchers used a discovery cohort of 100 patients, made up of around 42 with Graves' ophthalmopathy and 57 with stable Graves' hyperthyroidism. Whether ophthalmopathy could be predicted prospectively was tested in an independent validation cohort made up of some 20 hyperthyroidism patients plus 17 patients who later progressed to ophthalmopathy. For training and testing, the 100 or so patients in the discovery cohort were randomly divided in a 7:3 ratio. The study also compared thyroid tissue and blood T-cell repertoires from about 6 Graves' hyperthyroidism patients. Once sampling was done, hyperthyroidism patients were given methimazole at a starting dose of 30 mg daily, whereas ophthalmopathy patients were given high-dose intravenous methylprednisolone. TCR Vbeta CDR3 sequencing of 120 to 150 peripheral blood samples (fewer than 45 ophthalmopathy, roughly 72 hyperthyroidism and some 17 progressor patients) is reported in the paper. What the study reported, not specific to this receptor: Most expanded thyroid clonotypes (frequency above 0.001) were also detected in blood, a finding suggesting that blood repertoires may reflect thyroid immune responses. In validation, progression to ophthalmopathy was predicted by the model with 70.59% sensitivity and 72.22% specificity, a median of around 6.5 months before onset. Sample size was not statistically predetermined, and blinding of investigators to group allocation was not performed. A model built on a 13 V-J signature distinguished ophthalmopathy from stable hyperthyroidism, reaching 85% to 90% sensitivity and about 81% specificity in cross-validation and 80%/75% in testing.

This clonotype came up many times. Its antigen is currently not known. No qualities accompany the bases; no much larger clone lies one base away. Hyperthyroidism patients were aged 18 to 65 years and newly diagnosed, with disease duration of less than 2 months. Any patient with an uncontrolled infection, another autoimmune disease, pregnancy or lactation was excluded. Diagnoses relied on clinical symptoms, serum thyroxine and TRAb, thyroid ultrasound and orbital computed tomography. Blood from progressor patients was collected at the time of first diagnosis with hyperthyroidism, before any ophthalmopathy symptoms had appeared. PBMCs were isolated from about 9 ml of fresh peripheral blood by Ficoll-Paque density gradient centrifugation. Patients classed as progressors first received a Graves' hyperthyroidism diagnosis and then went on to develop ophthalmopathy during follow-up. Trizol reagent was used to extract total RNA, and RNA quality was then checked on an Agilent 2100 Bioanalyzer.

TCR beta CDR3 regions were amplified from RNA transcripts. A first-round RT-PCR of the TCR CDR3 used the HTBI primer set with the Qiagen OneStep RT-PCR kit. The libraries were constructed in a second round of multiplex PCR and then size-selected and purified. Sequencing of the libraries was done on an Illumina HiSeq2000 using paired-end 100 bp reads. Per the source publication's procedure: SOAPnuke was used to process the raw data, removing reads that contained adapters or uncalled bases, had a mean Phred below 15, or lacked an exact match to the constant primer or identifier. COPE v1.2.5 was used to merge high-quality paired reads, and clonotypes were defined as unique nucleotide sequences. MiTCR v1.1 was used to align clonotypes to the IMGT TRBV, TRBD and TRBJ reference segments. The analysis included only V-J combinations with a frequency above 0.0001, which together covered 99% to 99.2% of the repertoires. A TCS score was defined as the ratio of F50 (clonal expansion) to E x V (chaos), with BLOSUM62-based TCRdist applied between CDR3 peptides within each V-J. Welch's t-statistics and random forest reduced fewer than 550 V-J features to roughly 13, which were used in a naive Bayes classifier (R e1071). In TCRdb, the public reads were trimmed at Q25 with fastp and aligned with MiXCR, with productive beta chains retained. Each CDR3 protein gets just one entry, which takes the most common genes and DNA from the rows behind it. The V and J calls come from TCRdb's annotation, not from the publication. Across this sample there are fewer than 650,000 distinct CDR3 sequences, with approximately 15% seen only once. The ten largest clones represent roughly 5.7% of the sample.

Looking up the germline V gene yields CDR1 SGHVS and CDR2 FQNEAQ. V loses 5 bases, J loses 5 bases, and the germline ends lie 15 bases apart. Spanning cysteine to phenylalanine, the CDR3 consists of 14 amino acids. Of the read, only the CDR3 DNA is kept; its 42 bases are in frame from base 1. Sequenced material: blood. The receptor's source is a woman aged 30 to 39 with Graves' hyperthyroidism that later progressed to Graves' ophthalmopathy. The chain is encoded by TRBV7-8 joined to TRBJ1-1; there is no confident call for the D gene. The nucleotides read TGTGCCAGCAGCCGCCATACTGGGGAGACTGAAGCTTTCTTT. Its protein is CASSRHTGETEAFF.